This paragraph covers one TCR beta chain sequence. The sample comes from a study of CD8+ T cells in alopecia areata. Isolated RNA was reverse transcribed into cDNA used as the sequencing template. Clones were sequenced by immunoSEQ multiplex PCR, and TCRdb holds only the in-frame ones, with some missing. The sample yields a few hundred thousand clones, under 40% seen once. The CDR3 runs 15 residues. V shed 2 bases and J shed 0 bases, with 8 bases lying between them. Per germline, CDR1 SGHRS and CDR2 YFSETQ. Sample treatment: oral pan-JAK inhibitor, 5-10 mg twice daily. This material consisted of CD4+ T cells sorted from blood, taken at roughly week 30, from a patient treated with tofacitinib. The rearrangement joins TRBV5-1 to TRBJ2-2, with TRBD2 as a possible D gene (5 bases). The clonotype was recovered from a human donor with alopecia areata. CDR3 amino acids: CASSFGNANTGELFF. The CDR3 coding sequence is TGCGCCAGCAGCTTCGGGAACGCGAACACCGGGGAGCTGTTTTTT.